These 14 T cell receptor beta chains were sequenced from one sample in a study of T cells in Graves' hyperthyroidism and ophthalmopathy. What was amplified from RNA transcripts were TCR beta CDR3 regions. Primed by the HTBI set, a first-round RT-PCR was run on the TCR CDR3. Each CDR3 protein is one row after TCRdb ran MiXCR on the multiplex PCR reads. The table records around 350,000 distinct CDR3 sequences, roughly 13% of them present only once. Material: blood. The origin of the receptors is a woman under 30 with Graves' hyperthyroidism.

This clonotype was detected many times. V usage is TRBV28 and J usage is TRBJ1-2; possible D gene TRBD1, 5 bases. CDR1 MDHEN and CDR2 SYDVKM come from the germline V gene. This CDR3 region has 16 residues. Trimming took off 0 bases at V and 3 bases at J, with 14 bases between the two ends. This CDR3 is CASSLWGGGLDYGYTF. CDR3 coding DNA: TGTGCCAGCAGTTTATGGGGGGGAGGTCTCGACTATGGCTACACCTTC.

About this clonotype: A much larger clone differs from this one at a single base, so this may be a read error. It is likely a read error, because the conserved phenylalanine at the end of the CDR3 is missing. The chain has TRBV5-6 and TRBJ2-3; no reliable D call. The CDR3 runs 15 residues. The germline gives CDR1 SGHDT, CDR2 YYEEEE. Trimming pared 6 bases from V and 2 bases from J, leaving 16 bases between. The CDR3 region is CASKKTWISTDTQYL. The CDR3, as DNA: TGTGCCAGCAAAAAGACTTGGATTTCCACAGATACGCAGTATCTT.

This clonotype came up many times. The CDR3 loop reads CASSYHREETQYF. The CDR3 DNA is TGTGCCAGCAGTTACCACAGGGAAGAGACCCAGTACTTC. The chain is built from TRBV6-1 and TRBJ2-5; D perhaps matches TRBD1 (6 bases). The ends were cut back, 5 bases at V and 3 bases at J, with 10 bases in the middle. CDR3 length: 13 residues. Per germline, CDR1 MNHNS and CDR2 SASEGT.

In this sample, this clonotype turned up many times. V is TRBV3-1 and J is TRBJ1-3; the D gene is possibly TRBD1 (5 bases). Germline V gene sequence: CDR1 LGHDT, CDR2 YNNKEL (reference sequence). This CDR3 is built from 15 residues. V lost 1 base to trimming and J lost 6 bases, with 13 bases between them. CDR3 in amino acids: CASSQGTGAANTIYF. CDR3 nucleotide sequence: TGTGCCAGCAGCCAAGGCACCGGGGCCGCAAACACCATATATTTT.

This chain uses TRBV19 with TRBJ1-5, with a possible D match to TRBD1 (5 bases). This CDR3 has 16 amino acids. The V gene's germline CDR1 is LNHDA and CDR2 SQIVND (reference sequence). The V end lost 1 base, the J end lost 7 bases, and 17 bases lay between the germline ends. The CDR3 loop is CASSIVGVGGWQPQHF. DNA of the CDR3: TGTGCCAGTAGTATAGTCGGTGTGGGGGGTTGGCAGCCCCAGCATTTT.

V and J are TRBV28 and TRBJ1-1, with D perhaps TRBD1 (5 bases). The CDR3 extends over 14 amino acids. V was pared by 5 bases and J by 0 bases, with 10 bases between. CDR1 is MDHEN and CDR2 is SYDVKM in the germline V gene. In DNA, the CDR3 is TGTGCCAGCAGTAACAGACAGCTGAACACTGAAGCTTTCTTT. It codes for CASSNRQLNTEAFF.

At least ten counts were recorded for this clonotype. The CDR3 DNA reads TGTGCCAGCAGACTACTAGCGGGAGAGCAGTACTTC. Translating gives CASRLLAGEQYF. The V call is TRBV12-3 or TRBV12-4, the J call TRBJ2-7; 10 nucleotides agree with TRBD2. The CDR3 has 12 residues. Trimming cost V 6 bases and J 7 bases; bases outside gene matches: 3.

There are many counts of this clonotype. The chain uses TRBV24-1 and TRBJ1-2; no definite D call. Trimming shortened V by 4 bases and J by 4 bases, and 6 bases separated the two germline ends. CDR3 length: 12 amino acids. CDR1 is KGHDR, CDR2 SFDVKD, per germline. CDR3 sequence: CATSDEGYGYTF. CDR3 bases: TGTGCCACCAGTGACGAGGGCTATGGCTACACCTTC.

The table lists this clonotype with many counts. The CDR3 sequence: CSARREEETQYF. In nucleotides, the CDR3 is TGCAGTGCTCGGCGGGAAGAAGAGACCCAGTACTTC. V usage is TRBV20-1 and J usage is TRBJ2-5; maybe TRBD2 (6 bases). Looked up from germline, CDR1 is DFQATT and CDR2 is SNEGSKA (reference sequence). With 5 bases removed from V and 3 bases from J, the gap between germline ends came to 10 bases. This CDR3 region has 12 residues.

Ten or more counts support this clonotype. V usage is TRBV28 and J usage is TRBJ2-3; 9 bases are a match to TRBD2. Per the germline V gene, CDR1 is MDHEN and CDR2 is SYDVKM. The CDR3 consists of 15 residues. V was clipped by 6 bases and J by 5 bases; unmatched bases: 9. The CDR3 sequence is CASSASGVQGDTQYF. The CDR3 nucleotides are TGTGCCAGCAGCGCTAGCGGGGTCCAGGGAGATACGCAGTATTTT.

At least ten counts were recorded for this clonotype. J is TRBJ1-2 and V is TRBV2; 12 bases align to TRBD1. Germline CDR1 reads SNHLY; CDR2 reads FYNNEI. The J segment lost 6 bases and the V segment lost 4 bases, leaving 3 bases of the junction unmatched. This CDR3 spans 14 amino acids. The CDR3 is CASSGDRGRDGYTF. Written as DNA, the CDR3 is TGTGCCAGCAGTGGGGACAGGGGGCGAGATGGCTACACCTTC.

This clonotype was recorded many times. The chain couples TRBV20-1 to TRBJ1-5; D uncertain. Trimming took off 6 bases at V and 1 base at J, with 10 bases between the two ends. Germline V gives CDR1 DFQATT, CDR2 SNEGSKA (reference sequence). This CDR3 has 13 amino acids. The CDR3 bases are TGCAGTGCAGTTACCTCAAGCAATCAGCCCCAGCATTTT. Protein product: CSAVTSSNQPQHF.

This clonotype was recorded at least ten times. The chain joins TRBV7-2 to TRBJ2-6; 7 nucleotides match TRBD1. V lost 9 bases to trimming and J lost 2 bases; unmatched junction nucleotides: 1. The CDR3 totals 13 residues. CDR1 is SGHTA, CDR2 FQGNSA, per germline. Here the CDR3 DNA reads TGTGCCAGTCAGGGGGCTGGGGCCAACGTCCTGACTTTC. This gives the protein CASQGAGANVLTF.

At least ten counts were recorded for this clonotype. CDR3 nucleotides: TGCAGCGCTGGGGGGCATTCGGCTTCCTACGAGCAGTACTTC. Amino acids: CSAGGHSASYEQYF. The chain couples TRBV29-1 to TRBJ2-7; D tentatively reads TRBD1 or TRBD2 (6 bases each). The CDR3 sequence is 14 residues long. Germline V gene lookup returns CDR1 SQVTM and CDR2 ANQGSEA. Between the trimmed V and J ends, which lost 7 bases and 1 base, there was a span of 17 bases.